This T cell receptor beta chain originates from a study of blood T cells in healthy people across ages (dated by TCRdb to between 2014 and 2016). Broadly, across the study: In model experiments, template switching captured about one uniquely barcoded TCR beta cDNA molecule for every two T cells. The study measured age-related changes in TCR beta repertoire diversity using deep sequencing normalized with unique cDNA molecular identifiers. Two additional independent replicas of 1 million unique cDNA reads from the same blood draw were analyzed for two donors (one aged 18 to 30 and one aged 80 or older). To avoid experimental bias, donors of different ages were randomly spread across the sequencing lanes. The donors were divided into four age groups: young (average 16 years), middle-aged (over 35), aged (approximately 64) and long-lived (82).

Library preparation employed 5' RACE. The instrument given in TCRdb is Illumina HiSeq 2500. A second PCR of 7 to 11 cycles was performed with a sample-barcoded 5' primer and a J-beta primer mix. Each TCR beta cDNA molecule received a unique molecular identifier from a template-switch 5' adaptor carrying 12 random nucleotides. At least 3 million CDR3-containing paired-end reads were obtained from each sample. First-strand cDNA was synthesized from all RNA with the Mint cDNA synthesis kit, primed by a TRBC-specific oligonucleotide. Following uracil-DNA glycosylase treatment, a first 18-cycle PCR with universal primers M1SS and BC2_uni_R was performed on all cDNA. Concerning the study's data processing: Each sample was normalized by randomly selecting 1 million high-quality reads, each carrying a distinct molecular identifier. Reads sharing molecular identifiers were discarded rather than binned into consensus sequences. MiTCR, run with a Q25 quality threshold and the strictest error-elimination algorithm, handled CDR3 identification, clonotype clustering and error correction. A nonparametric unseen species model using Euler transformation provided a lower-bound estimate of total TCR beta diversity. TCRdb reran the public reads through fastp at Q25 and MiXCR, keeping productive beta chains. Rows are unified per CDR3 protein, each entry keeping the most common DNA and genes. TCRdb's processing, not the authors' own work, is the source of the V and J calls. The sample profile shows over a million distinct CDR3 sequences; roughly 60% of them were found once. The ten largest clonotypes hold roughly 7% of the sample.

Broad study findings and their caveats: As age increased, observed TCR beta diversity per million T cells dropped in a roughly linear way, and a significant reduction was already evident by age 40. The long-lived group showed more naive CD4+ T cells, fewer expanded clones and increased TCR diversity than the aged group, suggesting age selection. Because profiling used bulk unsorted PBMCs, naive and antigen-experienced compartments could not be compared conclusively. There was a strong correlation between observed TCR beta diversity and the percentage of naive T cells measured by flow cytometry. Estimates of total diversity based on one million sequenced T cells were regarded as lower bounds and as underestimates. The CMV infection status of donors was not known, potentially confounding age-related changes in expanded clonotypes.

On this clonotype itself: No antigen is known for it. No base-level quality is on record; no much larger clone is a single base apart.

Clipping removes 3 bases from V and 2 bases from J, with 4 as the unmatched junction base count. The CDR3 holds 15 amino acids from the cysteine to the phenylalanine. The CDR3 DNA has 45 bases and is translated from base 1. Reading the germline V gene gives CDR1 MGHDK and CDR2 SYGVNS. The donors were about 40 Caucasian individuals from Russia, aged roughly 6 to 100 years, who were systemically healthy. Ten milliliters of peripheral blood were drawn from each donor into EDTA-treated Vacutainer tubes. PBMCs were isolated by Ficoll-Paque density-gradient centrifugation, with at least 6 million obtained per sample. Total RNA was extracted from PBMCs with Trizol reagent, with at least 5.5 micrograms obtained per sample. The percentages of naive CD45RAhigh/CD27high T cells were determined by flow cytometry on a PBMC aliquot from every donor.

The sequenced material came from blood. This clonotype was obtained from a man between 18 and 29 years old in good health. The chain is assembled from TRBV25-1 and TRBJ2-3, with 8 bases aligning to TRBD2. The nucleotides read TGTGCCAGCAGTGAGGTAGCGGGGCTCACAGATACGCAGTATTTT. Protein translation: CASSEVAGLTDTQYF. With the rest looked up from the reference TRBV25-1 and TRBJ2-3 genes rather than sequenced, the full variable domain is EADIYQTPRYLVIGTGKKITLECSQTMGHDKMYWYQQDPGMELHLIHYSYGVNSTEKGDLSSESTVSRIRTEHFPLTLESARPSHTSQYLCASSEVAGLTDTQYFGPGTRLTVL.